This T cell receptor beta chain was sequenced in a study of blood T cell repertoires in COVID-19. As for the study in general: Sources were T cells, B-cell-depleted T cells, or PBMCs; the material itself was cDNA or gDNA.

This clone has only a few counts. The repertoire was sequenced with immunoSEQ multiplex PCR; TCRdb's copy has only in-frame clones and lacks some. The sample comprises some 150,000 clones, 60% to 80% of which are singletons, and around 3% rests with the top ten. V was cut by 0 bases and J by 6 bases, with 14 bases left in between. The CDR3 contains 15 residues. The V gene's germline CDR1 is SGHTA and CDR2 FQGNSA. Recruits, aged roughly 18 to 95 years, lived in 20 to 30 US areas. The sample was PBMCs or T cells enriched from blood (not recorded which). This chain connects TRBV7-2 to TRBJ1-2; no clear D. This clonotype was obtained from a woman aged 50 to 60 who had recovered from COVID-19. The CDR3 DNA is TGTGCCAGCAGCTTAGCGCTGTACCAGAGGGATGGCTACACCTTC. It yields the protein CASSLALYQRDGYTF.